Sequencing of this T cell receptor (beta chain) was carried out in a study of T cell repertoires in cytomegalovirus infection (dated by TCRdb to the late 2010s). Background for the entire study: Recently identified HLA-C-restricted CMV epitopes, whose presentation resists viral immunomodulation, were targeted by peptide stimulations together with well-studied HLA-B-restricted epitopes. Donor HLA type was relevant to the analysis, as public TCR beta signatures indicated carriage of CMV infection together with the matching HLA type.

V is trimmed back by 5 bases and J by 8 bases, and the junction contains 8 bases that no gene match accounts for. CDR1 and CDR2, looked up from the germline V gene (reference sequence), are MNHEY and SMNVEV. Measured from the cysteine to the phenylalanine, the CDR3 is 15 residues long. This entry keeps only the CDR3 DNA: 45 bases, framed from base 1. In the case of this clonotype: What antigen it recognizes has not been identified. The record has no base qualities; no much larger clone is one base away.

What the authors observed across the whole study: The ex vivo response was dominated by HLA-C-restricted CMV-specific TCR beta clonotypes, which also provided the single most frequent clonotype in two of eight donors. In both this cohort and an independent cohort of several hundred donors, the cumulative frequency of public TCR beta family members distinguished carriers of CMV infection plus the relevant HLA type.

The treatment or condition label for this specimen denotes: in vitro stimulation with specific CMV peptide epitopes to enrich CMV-specific T cells. The run used an Illumina HiSeq 1500. The public sequencing data were trimmed at Q25 with fastp and processed into clonotypes with MiXCR by TCRdb, which kept only in-frame beta chains. Records with the same CDR3 protein are collapsed into one entry carrying the most frequent genes and DNA. The sample records about 700,000 distinct CDR3 sequences, roughly 30% of which are singletons. About 20% of the sample is in the top ten clones. The sequence was collected from a human donor in good health (CMV status not recorded). Some clones in this sample may be carry-over from other donors' samples. Here the chain combines TRBV27 and TRBJ1-4, and 10 bases in between align with TRBD1. Material: cultured PBMCs, obtained from culture after CMV antigen stimulation. The CDR3 in this case is CASSPRTGGGEKLFF. The DNA sequence is given as TGTGCCAGCAGTCCCCGGACAGGGGGGGGGGAAAAACTGTTTTTT.